A selection of T cell receptor beta chains follows, all from one sample in a study of T-cell reconstitution after alpha-beta-depleted transplantation in children. TCRdb ran MiXCR on the PCR reads and lists one entry per CDR3 protein. The sample holds 350,000 to 400,000 distinct CDR3 sequences, roughly 13% seen once. This specimen consisted of PBMCs, obtained from the stem cell graft. All receptors derive from a human donor who donated a stem cell graft to a child with Fanconi anemia. Each CDR3 is given without its conserved first and last residue. Clone size appears in some rows only: once, few, many, or a class for an expanded clone.

j_gene	v_gene	abundance	CDR3aa
TRBJ2-2	TRBV6-2/TRBV6-3	few	ASSYSIQVLNTGELF
TRBJ1-1	TRBV30	-	SWSFSMDTEAF
TRBJ1-5	TRBV20-1	many	SARATGRGNQPQH
TRBJ2-3	TRBV7-2	-	ASSFSGRVEQY
TRBJ2-3	TRBV7-8	few	ASSASTSGYTDTQY
TRBJ1-3	TRBV6-5	many	ASSYSRRQGFSGNTIY
TRBJ1-2	TRBV7-9	many	ASSLGGGQANYGYT
TRBJ2-1	TRBV5-6	many	ASYFGPEAGNEQF
TRBJ2-5	TRBV13	-	ASSRRGAQETQY
TRBJ2-2	TRBV4-3	few	ASSQEDGTGELF
TRBJ1-1	TRBV6-1	-	ASSKANTEAF
TRBJ1-5	TRBV2	few	ASSEGSRVGNQPQH
TRBJ2-2	TRBV20-1	-	SASDFRGRGNTGELF
TRBJ1-6	TRBV5-1	-	ASSVDRAALIYSPLH
TRBJ2-5	TRBV12-3/TRBV12-4	few	ASNAGHQETQY
TRBJ2-5	TRBV3-1	many	ASSTAQGAETQY
TRBJ2-5	TRBV7-2	-	ASSFGTLGVQY
TRBJ2-7	TRBV5-1	-	ASSGALDGYEQY
TRBJ1-2	TRBV6-5	-	ASSSQGDRPIYGYT
TRBJ2-1	TRBV12-3/TRBV12-4	few	ASSPTLHEQF
TRBJ1-2	TRBV7-2	many	ASSLPGQGARLGGYT
TRBJ2-3	TRBV2	medium-sized	ASSLGGRSTDTQY
TRBJ1-2	TRBV20-1	-	SARTPPDRVVYGHT
TRBJ2-3	TRBV15	many	ATSRGGGGWSDTQY
TRBJ1-5	TRBV7-9	many	ASSSGQGQQPQH
TRBJ2-1	TRBV3-1	few	ASSLTSGPPV
TRBJ2-5	TRBV20-1	-	SARNRGISKETQY
TRBJ2-3	TRBV20-1	few	SASLARSSTDTQY
TRBJ2-3	TRBV10-1	few	ASSEQEGGTQY
TRBJ2-3	TRBV7-9	-	ASSFSAGRVDTQY
TRBJ2-6	TRBV19	-	ASMGVTGANVLT
TRBJ2-1	TRBV11-1	-	ASSTGLAEYNEQF
TRBJ2-1	TRBV6-2/TRBV6-3	many	ASGGEEQF
TRBJ1-2	TRBV6-5	-	ASSYGGFGYT
TRBJ2-1	TRBV6-2/TRBV6-3	few	ASSRQRGEQF
TRBJ2-3	TRBV20-1	few	SASVTRGGEDTQY
TRBJ1-1	TRBV14	-	ASSRDRGTNTEAF
TRBJ1-6	TRBV5-4	few	ASSLNSYNSPLH
TRBJ2-1	TRBV2	-	ASSENLSDEQF
TRBJ1-1	TRBV20-1	-	SASPRGPEAF
TRBJ1-6	TRBV10-3	many	AISESISTLH
TRBJ1-3	TRBV7-2	-	ASSLFDSGNTIY
TRBJ2-3	TRBV6-5	-	ASSRKGDTQY
TRBJ1-1	TRBV5-1	many	ASSPGGLRTEAF
TRBJ2-2	TRBV5-1	many	ASSPYADGNTGELF
TRBJ1-5	TRBV6-2/TRBV6-3	few	ASSYKTGNQPQH
TRBJ2-7	TRBV20-1	-	SASGQGVWSSYEQY
TRBJ2-3	TRBV15	few	ATSRRSQGGDTQY
TRBJ1-1	TRBV6-2/TRBV6-3	-	ASRSGFLTQGGAGLNTEAF
TRBJ2-1	TRBV9	few	ASSASLGSGENYNEQF
TRBJ2-1	TRBV29-1	-	SVHPGQGSYNEQF
TRBJ1-1	TRBV29-1	few	SVGGAQLNTEAF
TRBJ1-2	TRBV6-5	-	ASSYDRDSSYGYT
TRBJ2-1	TRBV12-3/TRBV12-4	many	ASSSGLARSNEQF